The present T cell receptor (beta chain) was sequenced within a study of identical twins. Study-wide findings and caveats: The study based its conclusions on cross-sectional statistical analysis and did not follow the same donors.

V lost 4 bases and J lost 7; bases outside the gene matches: 9. Germline loops: CDR1 MDHEN, CDR2 SYDVKM. This CDR3 has 15 amino acids. Regarding this clonotype: Its antigen remains unidentified.

Unique molecular identifiers were present on the cDNA, which also gained a universal primer site by template switching. From the 5' RACE reads, TCRdb called clonotypes with MiXCR, one entry per CDR3 protein. The top ten clones hold about 9% of a sample with a few hundred thousand distinct CDR3 sequences, approximately 10% of them seen once. This clonotype originated in a man in his fifties or sixties in good health. The V gene is TRBV28, the J gene TRBJ1-4; 7 bases match TRBD1. Sequenced material: memory T cells sorted from blood. CDR3 residues: CASSSGQAAGEKLFF. DNA for the CDR3: TGTGCCAGCAGTTCCGGACAGGCAGCGGGTGAAAAACTGTTTTTT.